This T cell receptor (beta chain) is from a study of tumor-infiltrating lymphocytes in primary liver carcinoma. Study-level findings and limits: Since sampling was bulk and unsorted, CD4+ and CD8+ repertoires were not compared. Blood fell significantly below tumors in its top-250-clone fraction (p = 0.039).

About this clonotype itself: Its specificity is not known.

Unsorted whole blood yielded blood RNA, and germline DNA was extracted as well. Patients had chronic HBV infection and were treatment-naive. From roughly 0.5 ug total RNA, TCR beta cDNA was generated with a primer in the constant region. TCR beta libraries came from three nested multiplex PCR rounds using slightly modified ARM-PCR. For around 11 cycles apiece, the opening two PCR rounds ran with TRBV1-TRBV30 forward primers and a C-beta reverse primer. Each CDR3 protein gets one entry after TCRdb re-called the multiplex PCR reads with MiXCR. The table includes some 190,000 distinct CDR3 sequences, roughly 60% detected once. V trimming: 8 bases; J trimming: 3 bases; junction bases outside the gene matches: 7. This CDR3 has 14 residues. Germline CDR1 reads ENHRY; CDR2 reads SYGVKD.

The material sequenced was peripheral blood. The chain links TRBV10-3 to TRBJ2-3; 8 nucleotides line up with TRBD1. This receptor was identified in a man aged 35 to 55 with primary liver carcinoma and hepatitis B virus infection. The CDR3 bases are TGTGCCATCCAACAGGGGGTTGGGACAGATACGCAGTATTTT. It codes for CAIQQGVGTDTQYF.